Listed below are T cell receptor beta chains from one sample, sequenced in a study of blood T cell repertoires in COVID-19. The assay was immunoSEQ multiplex PCR, and TCRdb's table has in-frame clones only and misses some. The table includes approximately 130,000 clones, roughly 79% detected once. The sample was peripheral blood. The receptors shown here come from a human donor in a cohort sampled during active COVID-19. CDR3s include the opening cysteine and the closing phenylalanine or tryptophan. Fields, in order: V gene, clone size, D gene, J gene, CDR3 protein, CDR3 DNA. The D gene is left open where the match is weak. Some rows have no size entry. The others give once, few or many, or a class for an expanded clone.

TRBV6-5,many,.,TRBJ1-2,CASSYLTEANYGYTF,TGTGCCAGCAGTTACCTGACAGAAGCTAACTATGGCTACACCTTC
TRBV6-5,.,TRBD1,TRBJ1-1,CASSPRGQNTEAFF,TGTGCCAGCAGTCCCAGGGGGCAGAACACTGAAGCTTTCTTT
TRBV5-6,.,.,TRBJ1-2,CASLRVGFNYGYTF,TGTGCCAGCCTCCGAGTCGGGTTCAACTATGGCTACACCTTC
TRBV5-6,.,.,TRBJ1-1,CASRPQFLPEAFF,TGTGCCAGCAGGCCTCAGTTCCTGCCCGAAGCTTTCTTT
TRBV30,.,.,TRBJ1-5,CAWKLAGPRDQPQHF,TGTGCCTGGAAACTCGCCGGGCCCAGGGATCAGCCCCAGCATTTT
TRBV19,.,TRBD1,TRBJ2-5,CASSTRQHRDRGVRETQYF,TGTGCCAGTAGTACACGACAACACCGGGACAGGGGCGTCCGAGAGACCCAGTACTTC
TRBV4-1,.,.,TRBJ2-2,CASSQDGGRGDGELFF,TGCGCCAGCAGCCAAGATGGGGGCAGGGGAGACGGGGAGCTGTTTTTT
TRBV19,.,TRBD1,TRBJ2-5,CASSMGQGLETQYF,TGTGCCAGTAGTATGGGACAGGGGTTAGAGACCCAGTACTTC
TRBV6-2/TRBV6-3,.,.,TRBJ1-2,CASSSLSLTGNYGYTF,TGTGCCAGCAGTTCCTTATCTTTGACAGGAAACTATGGCTACACCTTC
TRBV7-3,.,.,TRBJ1-2,CASSLAPAAGSDGYTF,TGTGCCAGCAGCTTAGCGCCGGCTGCAGGATCCGATGGCTACACCTTC
TRBV7-9,.,.,TRBJ2-3,CASSFIRTDTQYF,TGTGCCAGCAGCTTCATCAGAACAGATACGCAGTATTTT
TRBV9,.,.,TRBJ1-5,CASSALGAANQPQHF,TGTGCCAGCAGCGCCCTTGGGGCAGCTAATCAGCCCCAGCATTTT
TRBV6-2/TRBV6-3,.,TRBD2,TRBJ2-2,CASSFWTSGGPNTGELFF,TGTGCCAGCAGTTTTTGGACTAGCGGGGGCCCAAACACCGGGGAGCTGTTTTTT
TRBV9,.,TRBD1,TRBJ1-3,CASSAQDRGLGNTIYF,TGTGCCAGCAGCGCGCAGGACAGGGGGTTAGGAAACACCATATATTTT
TRBV10-1,.,TRBD1,TRBJ2-2,CASSDGTGVNGELFF,TGCGCCAGCAGTGATGGGACAGGGGTCAACGGGGAGCTGTTTTTT
TRBV6-2/TRBV6-3,once,TRBD1,TRBJ2-7,CASSYQFPGQGEQYF,TGTGCCAGCAGTTATCAATTTCCCGGACAGGGCGAGCAGTACTTC
TRBV3-1/TRBV3-2,once,TRBD2,TRBJ2-7,CASSLGLAETYEQYF,TGTGCCAGCAGCCTGGGACTAGCGGAAACCTACGAGCAGTACTTC
TRBV11-2,.,TRBD2,TRBJ2-3,CASSSRLAGGPDTQYF,TGTGCCAGCAGCTCCCGACTAGCGGGGGGGCCAGATACGCAGTATTTT
TRBV7-2,once,.,TRBJ2-2,CASSLEYGGELFF,TGTGCCAGCAGCTTAGAGTACGGCGGGGAGCTGTTTTTT
TRBV10-3,.,.,TRBJ1-5,CAIGGGNQPQHF,TGTGCCATCGGCGGGGGTAATCAGCCCCAGCATTTT
TRBV19,.,.,TRBJ1-4,CASSIGGLYEKLFF,TGTGCCAGTAGTATCGGAGGGCTTTATGAAAAACTGTTTTTT
TRBV6-1,.,TRBD1,TRBJ1-1,CASSELGGMAEAFF,TGTGCCAGCAGTGAATTAGGGGGCATGGCTGAAGCTTTCTTT
TRBV6-2/TRBV6-3,.,.,TRBJ1-5,CASSYSGGANQPQHF,TGTGCCAGCAGTTACTCCGGGGGGGCGAATCAGCCCCAGCATTTT
TRBV5-1,.,.,TRBJ2-1,CASSPRYNNEQFF,TGCGCCAGCAGTCCCAGGTATAACAATGAGCAGTTCTTC
TRBV18,.,.,TRBJ2-6,CASSPRYSSGANVLTF,TGTGCCAGCTCACCACGGTACTCCTCTGGGGCCAACGTCCTGACTTTC
TRBV7-3,.,.,TRBJ1-2,CASSSDRSGGYTF,TGTGCCAGCAGCTCCGACAGATCAGGTGGCTACACCTTC
TRBV10-2,once,.,TRBJ2-7,CASSPSEEGPYEQYF,TGCGCCAGCAGTCCCTCCGAGGAGGGTCCCTACGAGCAGTACTTC
TRBV4-1,.,TRBD2,TRBJ2-7,CASSQGSGADYEQYF,TGCGCCAGCAGCCAAGGAAGCGGGGCCGACTACGAGCAGTACTTC
TRBV29-1,.,.,TRBJ2-5,CSGGTLQETQYF,TGCAGCGGGGGCACTTTACAAGAGACCCAGTACTTC
TRBV5-1,few,.,TRBJ2-7,CASSLAKGNYEQYF,TGCGCCAGCAGCTTGGCCAAGGGGAACTACGAGCAGTACTTC
TRBV11-3,.,TRBD1,TRBJ2-1,CASSLGPDRDNEQFF,TGTGCCAGCAGCTTAGGCCCGGACAGGGATAATGAGCAGTTCTTC
TRBV11-2,.,TRBD2,TRBJ2-1,CASSSWTSGGGYNEQFF,TGTGCCAGCAGCTCCTGGACTAGCGGGGGCGGGTACAATGAGCAGTTCTTC
TRBV2,.,.,TRBJ1-3,CASSDPGGNTIYF,TGTGCCAGCAGTGATCCAGGGGGAAACACCATATATTTT
TRBV18,.,TRBD1,TRBJ2-7,CASSPQTQGPYEQYF,TGTGCCAGCTCACCACAAACACAGGGGCCCTACGAGCAGTACTTC
TRBV2,.,TRBD1,TRBJ1-2,CASSAYLGQGASDGYTF,TGTGCCAGCAGTGCATACTTGGGACAGGGGGCGTCGGATGGCTACACCTTC
TRBV6-6,.,TRBD1,TRBJ1-2,CASSRGTGIWESYGYTF,TGTGCCAGCAGTCGGGGGACAGGGATTTGGGAGAGCTATGGCTACACCTTC
TRBV5-6,.,.,TRBJ2-5,CASSLELGGPKETQYF,TGTGCCAGCAGCTTGGAGCTGGGGGGGCCAAAAGAGACCCAGTACTTC